This T cell receptor beta chain comes out of a study of T-cell reconstitution after alpha-beta-depleted transplantation in children. This clonotype appeared a few times. As yet, its antigen is unknown. The V end was cut by 3 bases, the J end by 0 bases, with 21 bases between. The CDR3 is 18 amino acids. Germline V CDR1 and CDR2: DFQATT, SNEGSKA (reference sequence). Study-wide results and caveats: The study reportedly traced alpha-beta T cells about two months after transplant to several hundred expanded graft clones. High day-60 TCRbeta diversity in some patients came from surviving recipient T cells and thymic progenitors. Most T-cell counts and diversity one year after the transplant came from T cells that were newly produced.

It was with unique molecular identifiers that the TCRbeta library was prepared. MiXCR, applied by TCRdb to the PCR reads, yields one record per CDR3 protein. This sample has 85,000 to 120,000 distinct CDR3 sequences, with over 6% found just once. This sequence joins TRBV20-1 and TRBJ2-4, with D possibly called TRBD1 or TRBD2 (5 bases each). The material sequenced was PBMCs, taken before TCRalphabeta/CD19-depleted stem cell transplant. The TCR comes from a boy between 2 and 10 years old with acute lymphoblastic leukemia, due to receive a stem cell transplant. CDR3 protein: CSASWGPPGDLAKNIQYF. The CDR3 DNA sequence: TGCAGTGCTAGTTGGGGACCGCCAGGAGACTTAGCCAAAAACATTCAGTACTTC.